This T cell receptor (beta chain) derives from a study of blood T cell repertoires in COVID-19. Looking at the study overall: PBMCs, B-cell-depleted T cells, or T cells were the source of the cDNA or gDNA that made up the material.

Germline V gives CDR1 SSHAT, CDR2 FNYEAQ (reference sequence). Trimming removed 1 base at V and 1 base at J, with 19 bases between. The CDR3 spans 18 residues. The method was immunoSEQ multiplex PCR; TCRdb's version includes in-frame clones alone and lacks a portion of them. The sample has roughly 43,000 clones, over 75% seen once. V is TRBV7-7 and J is TRBJ2-5; D is uncertain. The receptor's source is a woman of 80 years or more with acute or convalescent COVID-19. Sequencing was performed on peripheral blood. The CDR3, as DNA: TGTGCCAGCAGCTTAGGGATTGGAATAACGACTTCCCAAGAGACCCAGTACTTC. As protein: CASSLGIGITTSQETQYF.